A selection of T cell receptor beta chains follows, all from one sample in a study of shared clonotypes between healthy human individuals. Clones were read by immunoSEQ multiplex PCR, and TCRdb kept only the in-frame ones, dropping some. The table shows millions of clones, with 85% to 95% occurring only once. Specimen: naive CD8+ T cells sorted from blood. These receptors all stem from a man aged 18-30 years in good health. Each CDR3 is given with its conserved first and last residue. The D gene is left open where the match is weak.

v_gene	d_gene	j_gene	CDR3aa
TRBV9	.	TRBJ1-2	CASNSENYGYTF
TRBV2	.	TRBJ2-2	CASELATGELFF
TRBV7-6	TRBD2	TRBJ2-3	CASSLSGRGDTQYF
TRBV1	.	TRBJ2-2	CTSITENTGELFF
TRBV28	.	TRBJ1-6	CASSRTGNNSPLHF
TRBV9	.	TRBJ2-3	CASSVTNYVRGPDTQYF
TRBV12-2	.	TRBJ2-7	CASRSRGWREQYF
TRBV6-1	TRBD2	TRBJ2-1	CASSEALRAGGALYNEQFF
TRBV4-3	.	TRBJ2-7	CASSLRDEGYEQYF
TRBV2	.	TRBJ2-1	CATSPGASYNEQFF
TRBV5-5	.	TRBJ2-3	CASSFTPSTDTQYF
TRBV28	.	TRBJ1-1	CASSQPYRDGNTEAFF
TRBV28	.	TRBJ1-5	CASSLGWDADQPQHF
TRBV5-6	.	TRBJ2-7	CASSLGGHEQYF
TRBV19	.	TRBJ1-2	CASSIDLESYGYTF
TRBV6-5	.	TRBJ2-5	CATRGIQETQYF
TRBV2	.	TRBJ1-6	CASSELGSPLHF
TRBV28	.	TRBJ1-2	CASLNVAYGYTF
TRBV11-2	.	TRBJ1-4	CASSLDRRFNEKLFF
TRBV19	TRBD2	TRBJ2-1	CASSLSGSNYNEQFF
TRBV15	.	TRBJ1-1	CATSRGAGMNTEAFF
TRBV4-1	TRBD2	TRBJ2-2	CASSPTQGGTGELFF
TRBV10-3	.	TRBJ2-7	CAISVGSSYEQYF
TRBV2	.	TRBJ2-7	CASIRDASYEQYF
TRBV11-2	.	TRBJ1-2	CASSHSGGFSDGYTF
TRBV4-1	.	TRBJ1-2	CASSQDPSMGGYGYTF
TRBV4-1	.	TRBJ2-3	CASRQVSGDTQYF
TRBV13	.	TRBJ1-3	CASSLGDFLSGNTIYF
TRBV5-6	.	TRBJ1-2	CASSLGRDANYGYTF
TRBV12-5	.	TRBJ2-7	CASGAGGTNYEQYF
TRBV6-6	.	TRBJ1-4	CASSQGHNEKLFF
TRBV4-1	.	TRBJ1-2	CASSQVVTDGYTF
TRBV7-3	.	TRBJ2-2	CASSLRGEDILNTGELFF
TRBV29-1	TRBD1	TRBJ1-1	CSVEATGSDTEAFF
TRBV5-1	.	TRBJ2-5	CASSLAGGGETQYF
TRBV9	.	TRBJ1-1	CASSVERNTEAFF
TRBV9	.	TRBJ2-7	CASSVAGGGLYEQYF
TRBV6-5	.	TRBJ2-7	CASSYGSEQYF
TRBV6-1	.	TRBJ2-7	CASSFVQEQYF
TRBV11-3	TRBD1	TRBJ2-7	CASSLGQGASYEQYF
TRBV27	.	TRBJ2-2	CASSFFNGELFF
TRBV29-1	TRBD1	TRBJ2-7	CSVAGGGTPFSYEQYF
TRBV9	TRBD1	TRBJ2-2	CASSDGTGTIGELFF
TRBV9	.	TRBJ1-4	CASSVVPEINEKLFF
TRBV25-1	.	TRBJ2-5	CASSEFSDSFQETQYF